These 5 T cell receptor beta chains were all obtained from the same sample, sequenced in a study of chemoradiotherapy in HPV16-positive cancers. This table comes from immunoSEQ multiplex PCR, and its TCRdb copy is limited to in-frame clones, with some not included. The sample lists around 53,000 clones; more than 75% were seen once. This specimen was blood, taken from a patient who underwent chemoradiotherapy. These receptors came from a human donor with HPV-associated anogenital cancer.

The rearrangement uses TRBV30 and TRBJ1-2; D is perhaps TRBD1 (5 bases). V lost 0 bases and J lost 4, with 18 bases in between. There are 16 residues in the CDR3. The V gene's germline CDR1 is GTSNPN and CDR2 SVGIG (reference sequence). The chain's CDR3 is CAWSVRGGEFVYGYTF. CDR3 DNA sequence: TGTGCCTGGAGTGTACGCGGGGGAGAGTTCGTCTATGGCTACACCTTC. The whole variable domain, filled in from reference TRBV30 and TRBJ1-2, reads SQTIHQWPATLVQPVGSPLSLECTVEGTSNPNLYWYRQAAGRGLQLLFYSVGIGQISSEVPQNLSASRPQDRQFILSSKKLLLSDSGFYLCAWSVRGGEFVYGYTFGSGTRLTVV.

The chain carries TRBV25-1 and TRBJ2-3, with TRBD1 identical over 10 bases. The CDR3 totals 15 residues. From germline, CDR1 is MGHDK and CDR2 SYGVNS. Trimming cost V 4 bases and J 3 bases; bases outside gene matches: 4. In DNA form, the CDR3 reads TGTGCCAGCAGTGTGGGACAGGGGACTACAGATACGCAGTATTTT. Translated, it gives CASSVGQGTTDTQYF.

CDR3 protein: CASSATGPASTDTQYF. For the CDR3, the DNA is TGTGCCAGTAGTGCGACAGGCCCCGCTTCCACAGATACGCAGTATTTT. J is TRBJ2-3 and V is TRBV19; D possibly corresponds to TRBD1 (6 bases). This CDR3 is built from 16 residues. Trimming cost V 5 bases and J 2 bases, with 17 bases left between them. Germline loops: CDR1 LNHDA, CDR2 SQIVND (reference sequence). Supplemented by reference TRBV19 and TRBJ2-3, the full variable domain reads DGGITQSPKYLFRKEGQNVTLSCEQNLNHDAMYWYRQDPGQGLRLIYYSQIVNDFQKGDIAEGYSVSREKKESFPLTVTSAQKNPTAFYLCASSATGPASTDTQYFGPGTRLTVL.

The chain joins TRBV7-9 to TRBJ1-4; D perhaps matches TRBD1 (5 bases). This CDR3 comprises 14 residues. V was pared by 6 bases and J by 3 bases, with 11 bases between. Looked up from germline, CDR1 is SEHNR and CDR2 is FQNEAQ (reference sequence). This CDR3 is CASSFGDSNEKLFF. The CDR3 DNA sequence: TGTGCCAGCAGTTTTGGGGACTCTAATGAAAAACTGTTTTTT. Drawing the rest from reference TRBV7-9 and TRBJ1-4, the complete variable domain is DTGVSQNPRHKITKRGQNVTFRCDPISEHNRLYWYRQTLGQGPEFLTYFQNEAQLEKSRLLSDRFSAERPKGSFSTLEIQRTEQGDSAMYLCASSFGDSNEKLFFGSGTQLSVL.

The chain links TRBV19 to TRBJ2-1, with 10 positions matching TRBD2. Germline V gene sequence: CDR1 LNHDA, CDR2 SQIVND (reference sequence). CDR3 length: 17 residues. The J segment lost 3 bases and the V segment lost 3 bases, leaving 8 bases of the junction unmatched. Written as DNA, the CDR3 is TGTGCCAGTAGTATGTCCCCTTCTAGCGGGAGCTACAATGAGCAGTTCTTC. It is translated as CASSMSPSSGSYNEQFF.